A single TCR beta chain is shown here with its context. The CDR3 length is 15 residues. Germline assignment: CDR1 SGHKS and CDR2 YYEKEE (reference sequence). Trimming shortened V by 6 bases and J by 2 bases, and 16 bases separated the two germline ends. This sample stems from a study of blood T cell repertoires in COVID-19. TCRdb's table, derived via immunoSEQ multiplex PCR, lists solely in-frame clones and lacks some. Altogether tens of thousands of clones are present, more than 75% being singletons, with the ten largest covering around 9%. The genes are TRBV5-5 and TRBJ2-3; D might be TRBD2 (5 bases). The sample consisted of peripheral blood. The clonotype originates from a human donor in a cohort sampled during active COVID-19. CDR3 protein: CASIGIVLSTDTQYF. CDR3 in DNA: TGTGCCAGCATCGGGATTGTCCTATCCACAGATACGCAGTATTTT.